This entry describes one T cell receptor (beta chain). A much larger clone sits a single nucleotide away, making a read error possible. The template for TCR beta VDJ and CDR3 sequence profiling was genomic DNA. MiXCR, applied by TCRdb to the reads, yields one record per CDR3 protein. Of 130,000 or so distinct CDR3 sequences in the sample, approximately 41% are singletons; the top ten hold roughly 8.4%. This specimen belongs to a study of CD8+CD57+ T cells in acquired aplastic anemia. The CDR3 runs to 17 residues. Germline V gives CDR1 MNHNS, CDR2 SASEGT. Trimming removed 5 bases from V and 1 base from J, with 18 bases in between.

The sample taken for sequencing was sorted CD4+, CD8+, or CD8+CD57+ T cells (not recorded which) from PBMCs. The gene calls are TRBV6-1 and TRBJ1-3; TRBD1 is a possible D gene (5 bases). The sequence derives from a human donor in good health, serving as a control. The CDR3 reads CASSPLVKGRSGNTIYF. The CDR3 coding sequence is TGTGCCAGCAGTCCTTTGGTCAAGGGGCGGTCTGGAAACACCATATATTTT.